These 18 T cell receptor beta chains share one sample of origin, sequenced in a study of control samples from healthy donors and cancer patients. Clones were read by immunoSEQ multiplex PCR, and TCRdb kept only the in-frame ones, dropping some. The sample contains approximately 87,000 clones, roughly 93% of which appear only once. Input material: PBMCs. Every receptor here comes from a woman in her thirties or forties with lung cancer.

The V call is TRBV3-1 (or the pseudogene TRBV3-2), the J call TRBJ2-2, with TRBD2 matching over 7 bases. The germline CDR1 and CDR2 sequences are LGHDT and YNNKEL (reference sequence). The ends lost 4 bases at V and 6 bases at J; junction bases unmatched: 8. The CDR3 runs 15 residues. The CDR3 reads CASSPGLVSAGELFF. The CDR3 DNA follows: TGTGCCAGCAGCCCCGGACTAGTGAGCGCCGGGGAGCTGTTTTTT.

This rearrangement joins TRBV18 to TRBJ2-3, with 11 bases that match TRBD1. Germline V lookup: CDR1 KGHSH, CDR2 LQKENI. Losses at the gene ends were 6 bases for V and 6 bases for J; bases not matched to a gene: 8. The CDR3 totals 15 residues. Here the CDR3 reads CASSPGQGGRDTQYF. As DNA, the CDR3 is TGTGCCAGCTCGCCGGGACAGGGGGGTCGCGATACGCAGTATTTT.

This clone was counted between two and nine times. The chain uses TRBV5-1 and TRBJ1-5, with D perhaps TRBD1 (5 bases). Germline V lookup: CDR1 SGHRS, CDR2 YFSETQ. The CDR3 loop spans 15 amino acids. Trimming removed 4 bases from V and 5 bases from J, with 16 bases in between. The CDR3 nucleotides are TGCGCCAGCAGCCCTAGTGGGCAGGGTGATCAGCCCCAGCATTTT. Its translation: CASSPSGQGDQPQHF.

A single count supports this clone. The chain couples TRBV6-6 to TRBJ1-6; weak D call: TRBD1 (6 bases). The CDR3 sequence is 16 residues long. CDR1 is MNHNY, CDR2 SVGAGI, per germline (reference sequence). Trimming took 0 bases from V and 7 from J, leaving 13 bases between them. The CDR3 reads CASSYSGAGENSPLHF. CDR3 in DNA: TGTGCCAGCAGTTACTCCGGGGCAGGGGAGAATTCACCCCTCCACTTT.

CDR3 bases: TGTGCCAGCAGCTTAGGCCCAACTAACACTGAAGCTTTCTTT. This gives the protein CASSLGPTNTEAFF. The V and J genes are TRBV7-9 and TRBJ1-1; D uncertain. The V and J ends lost 1 base and 2 bases respectively, with 8 bases between them. The CDR3 runs 14 residues. Germline V gene sequence: CDR1 SEHNR, CDR2 FQNEAQ (reference sequence).

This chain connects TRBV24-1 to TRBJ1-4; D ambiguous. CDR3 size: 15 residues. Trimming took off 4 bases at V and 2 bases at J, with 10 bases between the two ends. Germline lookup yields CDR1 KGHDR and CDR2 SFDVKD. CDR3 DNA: TGTGCCACCAGTGACACACGTGGGACTAATGAAAAACTGTTTTTT. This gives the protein CATSDTRGTNEKLFF.

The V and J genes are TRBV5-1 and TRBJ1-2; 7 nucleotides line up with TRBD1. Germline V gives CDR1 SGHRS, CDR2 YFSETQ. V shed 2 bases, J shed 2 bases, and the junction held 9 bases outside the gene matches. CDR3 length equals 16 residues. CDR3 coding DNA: TGCGCCAGCAGCTTAAATGCAGGGGGGGTCAACTATGGCTACACCTTC. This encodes CASSLNAGGVNYGYTF.

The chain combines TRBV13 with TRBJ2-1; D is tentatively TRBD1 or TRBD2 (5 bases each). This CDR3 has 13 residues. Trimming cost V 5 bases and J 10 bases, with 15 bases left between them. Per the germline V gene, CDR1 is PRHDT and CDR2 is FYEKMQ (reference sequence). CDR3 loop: CASSTGTAPEQFF. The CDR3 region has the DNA TGTGCCAGCAGCACCGGGACCGCCCCCGAGCAGTTCTTC.

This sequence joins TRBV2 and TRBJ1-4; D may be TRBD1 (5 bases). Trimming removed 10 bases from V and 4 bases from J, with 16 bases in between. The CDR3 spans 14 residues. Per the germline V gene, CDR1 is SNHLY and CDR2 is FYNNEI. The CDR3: CAKSTVGVNEKLFF. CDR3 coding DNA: TGTGCCAAGAGCACGGTAGGGGTTAATGAAAAACTGTTTTTT.

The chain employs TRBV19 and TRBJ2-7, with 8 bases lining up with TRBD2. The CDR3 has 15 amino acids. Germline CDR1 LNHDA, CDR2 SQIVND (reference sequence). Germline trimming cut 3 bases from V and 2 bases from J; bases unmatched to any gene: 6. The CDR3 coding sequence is TGTGCCAGTAGTATGCAGCGGGGGCTTACCTACGAGCAGTACTTC. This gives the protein CASSMQRGLTYEQYF.

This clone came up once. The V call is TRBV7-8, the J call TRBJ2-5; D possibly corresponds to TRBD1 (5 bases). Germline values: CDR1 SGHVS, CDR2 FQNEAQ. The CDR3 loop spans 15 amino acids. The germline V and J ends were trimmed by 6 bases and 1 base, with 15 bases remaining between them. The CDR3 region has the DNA TGTGCCAGCAGTCCCCGGACACCCATCCAAGAGACCCAGTACTTC. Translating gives CASSPRTPIQETQYF.

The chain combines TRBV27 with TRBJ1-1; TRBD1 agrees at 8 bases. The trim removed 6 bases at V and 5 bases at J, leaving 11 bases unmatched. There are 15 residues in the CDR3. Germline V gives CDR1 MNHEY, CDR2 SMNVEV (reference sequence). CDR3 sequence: CASRMTGVLGTEAFF. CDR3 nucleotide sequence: TGTGCCAGCAGAATGACAGGGGTCCTAGGTACTGAAGCTTTCTTT.

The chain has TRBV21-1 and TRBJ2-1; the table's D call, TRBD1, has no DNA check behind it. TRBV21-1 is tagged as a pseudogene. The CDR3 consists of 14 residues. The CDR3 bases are TGTGCCAGCAGCCCTTGGACAGGAGACAATGAGCAGTTCTTC. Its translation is CASSPWTGDNEQFF.

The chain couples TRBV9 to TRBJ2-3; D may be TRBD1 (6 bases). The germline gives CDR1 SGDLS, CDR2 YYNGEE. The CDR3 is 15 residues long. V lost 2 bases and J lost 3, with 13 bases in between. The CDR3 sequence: CASSVLQGLTDTQYF. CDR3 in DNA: TGTGCCAGCAGCGTGCTACAGGGTCTGACAGATACGCAGTATTTT.

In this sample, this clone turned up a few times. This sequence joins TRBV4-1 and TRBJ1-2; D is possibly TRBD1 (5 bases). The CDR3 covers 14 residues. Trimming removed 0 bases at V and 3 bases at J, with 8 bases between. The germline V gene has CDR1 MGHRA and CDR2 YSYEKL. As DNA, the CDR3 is TGCGCCAGCAGCCAAGATCGGGGGGACTATGGCTACACCTTC. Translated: CASSQDRGDYGYTF.

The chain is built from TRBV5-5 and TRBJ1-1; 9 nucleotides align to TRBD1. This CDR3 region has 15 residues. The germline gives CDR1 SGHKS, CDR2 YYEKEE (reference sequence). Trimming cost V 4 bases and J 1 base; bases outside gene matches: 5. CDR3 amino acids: CASSQWTGENTEAFF. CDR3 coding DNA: TGTGCCAGCAGCCAATGGACAGGGGAGAACACTGAAGCTTTCTTT.

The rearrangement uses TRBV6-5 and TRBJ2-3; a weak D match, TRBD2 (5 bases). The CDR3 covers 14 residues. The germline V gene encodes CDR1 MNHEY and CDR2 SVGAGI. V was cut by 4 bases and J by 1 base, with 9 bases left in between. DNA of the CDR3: TGTGCCAGCAGTTTAGCGACCGGCACAGATACGCAGTATTTT. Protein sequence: CASSLATGTDTQYF.

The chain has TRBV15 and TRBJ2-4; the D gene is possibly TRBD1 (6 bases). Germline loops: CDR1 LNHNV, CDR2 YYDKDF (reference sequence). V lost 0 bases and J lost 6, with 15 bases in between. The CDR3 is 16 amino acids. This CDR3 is CATSRDSGTSVNIQYF. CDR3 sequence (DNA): TGTGCCACCAGCAGAGATTCCGGGACATCTGTAAACATTCAGTACTTC.